Shown below are 29 T cell receptor beta chains from a single sample sequenced in a study of blood T cell repertoires in COVID-19. The repertoire was sequenced with immunoSEQ multiplex PCR; TCRdb's copy has only in-frame clones and lacks some. The sample holds some 200,000 clones, 75% to 85% seen once. The sample taken for sequencing was peripheral blood. These TCRs come from a man aged 45-60 years with active or convalescent COVID-19.

The chain uses TRBV28 and TRBJ1-1; TRBD1 matches 7 bases. The CDR3 length is 14 residues. Losses at the gene ends were 5 bases for V and 4 bases for J; bases not matched to a gene: 7. CDR1 MDHEN and CDR2 SYDVKM come from the germline V gene. CDR3 protein: CASSQGGAGTEAFF. DNA for the CDR3: TGTGCCAGCAGTCAAGGGGGCGCAGGCACTGAAGCTTTCTTT.

The V and J genes are TRBV29-1 and TRBJ1-2; 9 bases fit TRBD1. The CDR3 consists of 16 residues. With 0 bases clipped from V and 8 bases from J, the junction kept 13 bases outside the gene matches. Germline CDR1 reads SQVTM; CDR2 reads ANQGSEA. CDR3 sequence (DNA): TGCAGCGTTGAAGATCTATCTGGACAGGGGTGGCGCGGCTACACCTTC. It is translated as CSVEDLSGQGWRGYTF.

Within the sample, this clone is medium-sized. J is TRBJ1-5 and V is TRBV19; D is perhaps TRBD1 (6 bases). This CDR3 contains 15 residues. The germline V and J ends were trimmed by 3 bases and 0 bases, with 9 bases remaining between them. Germline values: CDR1 LNHDA, CDR2 SQIVND (reference sequence). The CDR3 is CASSIGQFSNQPQHF. DNA of the CDR3: TGTGCCAGTAGTATCGGACAGTTTAGCAATCAGCCCCAGCATTTT.

The table lists this clone with a count of one. The chain recombines TRBV28 with TRBJ1-6, with TRBD1 as a possible D gene (6 bases). V lost 6 bases and J 13 bases, leaving 16 bases between the germline ends. Germline CDR1 and CDR2: MDHEN and SYDVKM. The CDR3 has 13 amino acids. The CDR3 DNA is TGTGCCAGCAGAGTCTCGGGGACATTGCCCCTCCACTTT. Its translation is CASRVSGTLPLHF.

The chain links TRBV5-1 to TRBJ1-1, with TRBD1 as a possible D gene (6 bases). Trimming took off 4 bases at V and 4 bases at J, with 14 bases between the two ends. The CDR3 covers 14 residues. Germline loops: CDR1 SGHRS, CDR2 YFSETQ. The CDR3 DNA follows: TGCGCCAGCAGCGTTACAGGGTTGGGCACTGAAGCTTTCTTT. Protein product: CASSVTGLGTEAFF.

This rearrangement joins TRBV15 to TRBJ1-2, with D perhaps matching TRBD1 (5 bases). This CDR3 contains 17 residues. V dropped 1 base and J dropped 2 bases, with 17 bases sitting between them. The V gene's germline CDR1 is LNHNV and CDR2 YYDKDF (reference sequence). CDR3 DNA: TGTGCCACCAGCAGAGGACATACGTTGGGGCAGAACTATGGCTACACCTTC. This encodes CATSRGHTLGQNYGYTF. The full variable domain, its missing parts supplied by reference TRBV15 and TRBJ1-2, is DAMVIQNPRYQVTQFGKPVTLSCSQTLNHNVMYWYQQKSSQAPKLLFHYYDKDFNNEADTPDNFQSRRPNTSFCFLDIRSPGLGDTAMYLCATSRGHTLGQNYGYTFGSGTRLTVV.

The rearrangement uses TRBV5-6 and TRBJ2-1; D may be TRBD2 (5 bases). Trimming cost V 2 bases and J 11 bases, with 11 bases left between them. The CDR3 runs 12 residues. The germline V gene has CDR1 SGHDT and CDR2 YYEEEE. The CDR3 reads CASSFQRGKQFF. CDR3 DNA sequence: TGTGCCAGCAGCTTCCAGAGAGGGAAGCAGTTCTTC.

This chain joins TRBV15 and TRBJ2-5; 9 bases are a match to TRBD2. Germline-derived CDR1 and CDR2 are LNHNV and YYDKDF (reference sequence). The CDR3 sequence is 15 residues long. Trimming removed 11 bases from V and 4 bases from J; junction bases left unmatched: 14. The DNA of the CDR3 is TGTGCCCAACCATCGGGCGGGGGGGCCCCAGAGACCCAGTACTTC. Its translation: CAQPSGGGAPETQYF.

This clone was counted a single time. Other DNA sequences in this specimen translate into the identical CDR3. The CDR3 is CASSLGQGAGNTIYF. The CDR3 nucleotides read TGCGCCAGCAGCTTGGGTCAGGGGGCTGGAAACACCATATATTTT. The chain employs TRBV5-1 and TRBJ1-3, with 7 positions matching TRBD1. The J segment lost 2 bases and the V segment lost 0 bases, leaving 2 bases of the junction unmatched. CDR3 length equals 15 residues. Germline values: CDR1 SGHRS, CDR2 YFSETQ.

The chain has TRBV7-2 and TRBJ1-4; tentative D call: TRBD1 (5 bases). The CDR3 runs 12 residues. The germline gives CDR1 SGHTA, CDR2 FQGNSA. V was shortened by 2 bases and J by 7 bases, with 5 bases between the two germline ends. CDR3 nucleotide sequence: TGTGCCAGCAGCTTACAGGGTGAAAAACTGTTTTTT. Its translation is CASSLQGEKLFF.

The CDR3 coding sequence is TGTGCCAGCAGTGAAGCGCCTAGGTACGAGCAGTACTTC. Amino acids: CASSEAPRYEQYF. J is TRBJ2-7 and V is TRBV2; D is uncertain. The V end lost 0 bases, the J end lost 4 bases, and 7 bases lay between the germline ends. The germline CDR1 and CDR2 sequences are SNHLY and FYNNEI. The CDR3 is 13 amino acids.

The chain has TRBV7-2 and TRBJ1-3; D is possibly TRBD1 (6 bases). Germline CDR1 is SGHTA and CDR2 is FQGNSA. The CDR3 runs to 13 residues. V lost 5 bases and J 7 bases, leaving 12 bases between the germline ends. The DNA of the CDR3 is TGTGCCAGCAGCCCCGGACAGTTGAACACCATATATTTT. Translated: CASSPGQLNTIYF. The full variable domain, its missing parts supplied by reference TRBV7-2 and TRBJ1-3, is GAGVSQSPSNKVTEKGKDVELRCDPISGHTALYWYRQSLGQGLEFLIYFQGNSAPDKSGLPSDRFSAERTGGSVSTLTIQRTQQEDSAVYLCASSPGQLNTIYFGEGSWLTVV.

CDR3 loop: CASSWGGLGTEAFF. The CDR3 DNA reads TGTGCCAGCAGTTGGGGGGGCTTGGGCACTGAAGCTTTCTTT. The chain couples TRBV28 to TRBJ1-1, with D perhaps TRBD1 (6 bases). Germline values: CDR1 MDHEN, CDR2 SYDVKM. CDR3 length equals 14 residues. Trimming took off 4 bases at V and 4 bases at J, with 13 bases between the two ends.

The chain combines TRBV12-3 or TRBV12-4 with TRBJ1-3, with 9 positions matching TRBD1. The CDR3 is made up of 13 amino acids. Trimming took 5 bases from V and 10 from J; bases not matched to a gene: 6. The CDR3 DNA sequence: TGTGCCAGCAGTGCGGGACAGGGAGAAACCATATATTTT. The encoded protein is CASSAGQGETIYF.

For the CDR3, the DNA is TGTGCCAGCAGTTTACACCTCCGGGGTGGGGAGCTGTTTTTT. Translation: CASSLHLRGGELFF. The chain recombines TRBV28 with TRBJ2-2; perhaps TRBD2 as D (5 bases). The CDR3 covers 14 residues. Looked up from germline, CDR1 is MDHEN and CDR2 is SYDVKM. Deletions cut 2 bases from V and 8 bases from J, with 12 bases between.

This chain uses TRBV29-1 with TRBJ2-3; 7 positions match TRBD2. This CDR3 has 11 residues. Germline lookup yields CDR1 SQVTM and CDR2 ANQGSEA. The V gene end was trimmed by 7 bases and the J gene end by 7 bases; junction bases not matched to a gene: 5. The DNA for the CDR3 is TGCAGCGCGCGGGAGTGGAATACGCAGTATTTT. Protein sequence: CSAREWNTQYF.

A few counts support this clone. The chain is built from TRBV28 and TRBJ1-5; D perhaps matches TRBD1 (5 bases). The CDR3 loop spans 16 amino acids. Per the germline V gene, CDR1 is MDHEN and CDR2 is SYDVKM. Trimming took off 6 bases at V and 14 bases at J, with 29 bases between the two ends. The CDR3: CASSRSGTKTYQPEHF. CDR3 nucleotide sequence: TGTGCCAGCAGCCGATCCGGGACTAAGACCTATCAGCCTGAGCATTTT.

This clone was observed a single time. J is TRBJ2-5 and V is TRBV15, with D possibly TRBD2 on 5 matching bases. CDR1 is LNHNV and CDR2 is YYDKDF in the germline V gene (reference sequence). V was pared by 5 bases and J by 4 bases, with 11 bases between. The CDR3 contains 13 residues. The CDR3 is CATSGDRGETQYF. The CDR3 coding sequence is TGTGCCACCAGCGGCGACCGGGGAGAGACCCAGTACTTC. The variable domain in full, with the rest retrieved from reference TRBV15 and TRBJ2-5, is DAMVIQNPRYQVTQFGKPVTLSCSQTLNHNVMYWYQQKSSQAPKLLFHYYDKDFNNEADTPDNFQSRRPNTSFCFLDIRSPGLGDTAMYLCATSGDRGETQYFGPGTRLLVL.

The CDR3 loop is CASSVRDRAFYGYTF. For the CDR3, the DNA is TGTGCCAGCAGTGTCCGGGACAGGGCCTTTTATGGCTACACCTTC. The chain is built from TRBV2 and TRBJ1-2; the match to TRBD1 covers 9 bases. Germline lookup yields CDR1 SNHLY and CDR2 FYNNEI. V was pared by 4 bases and J by 5 bases, with 8 bases of the junction left unmatched. The CDR3 sequence is 15 residues long. Full variable domain (remainder filled in from reference TRBV2 and TRBJ1-2): EPEVTQTPSHQVTQMGQEVILRCVPISNHLYFYWYRQILGQKVEFLVSFYNNEISEKSEIFDDQFSVERPDGSNFTLKIRSTKLEDSAMYFCASSVRDRAFYGYTFGSGTRLTVV.

This clone showed up many times. The V call is TRBV7-2, the J call TRBJ2-2, with D possibly TRBD2 on 5 matching bases. The CDR3 runs to 14 residues. The V end lost 2 bases, the J end lost 7 bases, and 11 bases lay between the germline ends. Germline CDR1 SGHTA, CDR2 FQGNSA. The CDR3 sequence: CASSLRSGDGELFF. The CDR3 coding sequence is TGTGCCAGCAGCTTAAGGAGCGGTGACGGGGAGCTGTTTTTT.

The gene calls are TRBV7-9 and TRBJ1-2; 10 positions agree with TRBD1. The CDR3 length is 17 residues. In germline, CDR1 is SEHNR, CDR2 FQNEAQ (reference sequence). The V gene end was trimmed by 5 bases and the J gene end by 4 bases; junction bases not matched to a gene: 13. CDR3 sequence: CASSRGTGEASSYGYTF. CDR3 DNA sequence: TGTGCCAGCAGCCGTGGGACAGGGGAGGCCTCTAGCTATGGCTACACCTTC.

In its sample, this clone was seen once. This chain connects TRBV20-1 to TRBJ1-1, with 8 bases aligning to TRBD1. Unmatched junction bases numbered 5, after V lost 4 bases and J lost 10 bases. There are 11 residues in the CDR3. Germline V CDR1 and CDR2: DFQATT, SNEGSKA (reference sequence). The CDR3 reads CSATGQGRAFF. CDR3 sequence (DNA): TGCAGTGCTACCGGACAGGGACGAGCTTTCTTT.

The chain links TRBV28 to TRBJ1-5; 7 bases are shared with TRBD1. Trimming cost V 5 bases and J 4 bases; bases outside gene matches: 8. In germline, CDR1 is MDHEN, CDR2 SYDVKM. CDR3 size: 15 residues. CDR3 residues: CASSPTGEGNQPQHF. CDR3 DNA: TGTGCCAGCAGTCCTACAGGGGAAGGAAATCAGCCCCAGCATTTT.

The chain recombines TRBV4-1 with TRBJ1-2; tentative D call: TRBD1 (6 bases). Germline CDR1 is MGHRA and CDR2 is YSYEKL. The length of the CDR3 is 15 residues. Trimming took off 5 bases at V and 3 bases at J, with 16 bases between the two ends. The CDR3 sequence is CASSSRQAIDYGYTF. In DNA, the CDR3 is TGCGCCAGCAGCTCCCGACAGGCTATAGACTATGGCTACACCTTC.

As DNA, the CDR3 is TGTGCCAGCAGCTCACGGGACAGTTGGAACACTGAAGCTTTCTTT. Protein product: CASSSRDSWNTEAFF. This chain connects TRBV7-9 to TRBJ1-1, with 7 bases matching TRBD1. The junction had 6 bases not matched to a gene; V was cut back by 4 bases and J by 1 base. Per germline, CDR1 SEHNR and CDR2 FQNEAQ (reference sequence). The CDR3 consists of 15 residues.

CDR3 coding DNA: TGTGCCACCAGCCCGGGAGTACCGTTTAATGAAAAACTGTTTTTT. Protein sequence: CATSPGVPFNEKLFF. V gene TRBV15 combines with J gene TRBJ1-4; D not certain. The CDR3 is 15 amino acids. The V and J ends lost 5 bases and 4 bases respectively, with 14 bases between them. CDR1 and CDR2 from the germline V gene are LNHNV and YYDKDF (reference sequence).

The chain carries TRBV7-3 and TRBJ2-1; D is uncertain. The CDR3 runs 14 residues. CDR1 is SGHTA, CDR2 FQGTGA, per germline. V was trimmed by 5 bases and J by 4 bases, leaving 12 bases between them. The CDR3 nucleotides read TGTGCCAGCAGCCAAAGAGGTGGTTACAATGAGCAGTTCTTC. It translates to CASSQRGGYNEQFF.

The chain links TRBV7-8 to TRBJ2-7; D unresolved. Germline values: CDR1 SGHVS, CDR2 FQNEAQ. V lost 0 bases and J lost 0, with 12 bases in between. The CDR3 consists of 16 residues. For the CDR3, the DNA is TGTGCCAGCAGCTTAGCGCTGTCCAGAATCTCCTACGAGCAGTACTTC. This translates into CASSLALSRISYEQYF.

The chain links TRBV11-2 to TRBJ2-1; perhaps TRBD2 as D (6 bases). The CDR3 is made up of 13 amino acids. CDR1 is SGHAT, CDR2 FQNNGV, per germline. V was trimmed by 3 bases and J by 11 bases, leaving 14 bases between them. The CDR3 region is CASSFGTSFQQFF. The CDR3 coding sequence is TGTGCCAGCAGCTTCGGGACTTCTTTTCAGCAGTTCTTC.